This TCR beta chain stems from a study of shared clonotypes between healthy human individuals. Looking at the study overall: Each donor's CD4 naive and CD4 memory cells filled three plates apiece, CD8 naive two, and CD8 memory one.

This table comes from immunoSEQ multiplex PCR, and its TCRdb copy is limited to in-frame clones, with some not included. The table records 500,000 or so clones, 90% to 96% of them present only once. The CDR3 length is 14 residues. V dropped 6 bases and J dropped 8; count of bases not matched to a gene: 13. Germline-derived CDR1 and CDR2 are SQVTM and ANQGSEA. The chain uses TRBV29-1 and TRBJ1-3, with 7 bases matching TRBD1. The origin of this receptor is a woman aged 25 to 39 in good health. The sequenced sample was naive CD4+ T cells sorted from blood. Subset meaning: CD45RA+ positively selected. The CDR3 reads CSVPTGFSCDTIYF. The CDR3 DNA reads TGCAGCGTACCGACAGGGTTCAGTTGCGACACCATATATTTT. Variable domain in full (rest from reference TRBV29-1 and TRBJ1-3): SAVISQKPSRDICQRGTSLTIQCQVDSQVTMMFWYRQQPGQSLTLIATANQGSEATYESGFVIDKFPISRPNLTFSTLTVSNMSPEDSSIYLCSVPTGFSCDTIYFGEGSWLTVV.